Shown below are 8 T cell receptor beta chains from a single sample sequenced in a study of early T cells in non-severe SARS-CoV-2 infection (dated by TCRdb to the early 2020s). Receptors were amplified or captured by 5' RACE. The sample was run on a NextSeq 500. TCRdb took the public reads, trimmed them with fastp at Q25, ran MiXCR for clone calling and kept in-frame beta chains. Here each entry gathers all rows of one CDR3 protein and keeps the most common genes and DNA. This sample comprises under 45,000 distinct CDR3 sequences, less than 7.5% of them detected only once. Of the sample, around a quarter is held by the ten largest clones. The specimen comprised whole blood, sampled at baseline. These receptors came from an adult who was a healthcare worker with PCR-confirmed SARS-CoV-2 infection or an uninfected control (not recorded which).

Many counts were recorded for this clonotype. The J gene is TRBJ1-1, the V gene TRBV6-6; a weak D match, TRBD1 (5 bases). CDR3 length: 14 amino acids. V lost 0 bases, J lost 2 bases, and 7 bases lay in between. Germline-derived CDR1 and CDR2 are MNHNY and SVGAGI (reference sequence). DNA for the CDR3: TGTGCCAGCAGTTACTCGACAGAAAACACTGAAGCTTTCTTT. Translated: CASSYSTENTEAFF.

The rearrangement links TRBV4-2 to TRBJ1-1; D is unclear. CDR3 size: 14 residues. Germline V CDR1 and CDR2: LGHNA, YNFKEQ. Between the trimmed V and J ends, which lost 1 base and 0 bases, there was a span of 6 bases. This CDR3 reads CASSQGTVNTEAFF. The DNA of the CDR3 is TGTGCCAGCAGCCAAGGCACCGTGAACACTGAAGCTTTCTTT.

This clonotype was recorded many times. The chain couples TRBV5-1 to TRBJ1-1, with a tentative D call TRBD1 (6 bases). The germline V and J ends were trimmed by 0 bases and 5 bases, with 20 bases remaining between them. The CDR3 extends over 17 amino acids. The germline gives CDR1 SGHRS, CDR2 YFSETQ. As DNA, the CDR3 is TGCGCCAGCAGCTTGGGGGAGAGACTACTCACAGGGACTGAAGCTTTCTTT. Translation gives CASSLGERLLTGTEAFF.

This clonotype was counted many times. The chain is built from TRBV12-3 or TRBV12-4 and TRBJ2-1; a weak D match, TRBD2 (6 bases). Trimming took off 5 bases at V and 5 bases at J, with 10 bases between the two ends. This CDR3 is built from 13 residues. The CDR3 DNA reads TGTGCCAGCAGTCCCGGGACTCACAATGAGCAGTTCTTC. This codes for CASSPGTHNEQFF.

The chain recombines TRBV9 with TRBJ2-1; maybe TRBD2 (6 bases). The CDR3 consists of 17 residues. Germline CDR1 is SGDLS and CDR2 is YYNGEE. Trimming left V 6 bases short and J 0 bases short, with 19 bases between. The CDR3 DNA reads as TGTGCCAGCACCCTAAGAGGAGACGGGAGCTCCTACAATGAGCAGTTCTTC. This gives the protein CASTLRGDGSSYNEQFF.

This clonotype was seen ten or more times. The rearrangement joins TRBV5-1 to TRBJ2-3; no clear D gene. CDR1 SGHRS and CDR2 YFSETQ come from the germline V gene. The CDR3 spans 14 residues. The V end lost 3 bases, the J end lost 5 bases, and 13 bases lay between the germline ends. CDR3 nucleotide sequence: TGCGCCAGCAGCTCGTCCCAGGCGAGAGATACGCAGTATTTT. Its protein product is CASSSSQARDTQYF.

This clonotype appeared many times. The gene calls are TRBV27 and TRBJ1-1, with D possibly matching TRBD1 (6 bases). The CDR3 loop spans 12 amino acids. Germline loops: CDR1 MNHEY, CDR2 SMNVEV (reference sequence). Trimming removed 10 bases at V and 4 bases at J, with 13 bases between. As DNA, the CDR3 is TGTGCCAACAGGGACTGGGGCACTGAAGCTTTCTTT. This codes for CANRDWGTEAFF.

V usage is TRBV2 and J usage is TRBJ2-3; D not certain. This CDR3 comprises 13 residues. Trimming took 8 bases from V and 6 from J, leaving 15 bases between them. Germline CDR1 SNHLY, CDR2 FYNNEI. CDR3 DNA sequence: TGTGCCAGCGTCATTGAGCCCCGGGATACGCAGTATTTT. Translation gives CASVIEPRDTQYF.